This T cell receptor beta chain comes out of a study of beta chain features in type 1 diabetes. Study-wide findings and caveats: Patients and controls would be equally affected if PCR favored shorter templates. Comparison showed that naive, central memory and Treg TCRB repertoires appeared more similar among patients than among healthy donors. At VDJ recombination sites, type 1 diabetes patients had fewer insertions and more deleted nucleotides. Across all four CD4+ subsets, people with type 1 diabetes showed modestly shorter TCRB CDR3s.

Stem cell-like memory, regulatory, central memory and naive CD4+ cells were sorted via CD45RO/CCR7/CD25/CD127/CD95/CD27. For this clone: Its antigen is currently unknown.

Sequenced material consisted of expressed TCRB transcripts (all of the isolated RNA was reverse transcribed). Measured with immunoSEQ multiplex PCR; TCRdb has only the in-frame clones, and not every one. The data show about 650,000 clones, roughly 12% seen once. This receptor was identified in a man aged 25 to 45 with type 1 diabetes. Sample: naive CD4+ T cells from blood.

The CDR3 reads CASSWEWRESTDTQYF. CDR3 sequence (DNA): TGTGCCAGCAGTTGGGAGTGGAGGGAAAGCACAGATACGCAGTATTTT. The V and J genes are TRBV28 and TRBJ2-3; D is perhaps TRBD2 (6 bases). Germline assignment: CDR1 MDHEN and CDR2 SYDVKM. The CDR3 consists of 16 residues. V was cut by 4 bases and J by 0 bases, with 14 bases left in between. Looking up the rest from reference TRBV28 and TRBJ2-3 gives the full variable domain: DVKVTQSSRYLVKRTGEKVFLECVQDMDHENMFWYRQDPGLGLRLIYFSYDVKMKEKGDIPEGYSVSREKKERFSLILESASTNQTSMYLCASSWEWRESTDTQYFGPGTRLTVL.